This T cell receptor beta chain stems from a study of response to subunit inactivated influenza vaccine. This clonotype was seen only a few times. TCRdb redid the calling of the RT-PCR reads with MiXCR, one entry per CDR3 protein. The sample lists roughly 670,000 distinct CDR3 sequences, around 15% occurring once. The CDR3 has 15 residues. Trimming stripped 4 bases from V and 0 bases from J, with 13 bases between. The germline V gene has CDR1 LNHNV and CDR2 YYDKDF (reference sequence). Sequencing used PBMCs from blood, obtained less than 15 days before vaccination. The chain joins TRBV15 to TRBJ2-7, with a tentative D call TRBD1 (7 bases). The receptor's source is a man in his forties or fifties who received an inactivated influenza vaccine. In DNA form, the CDR3 reads TGTGCCACCAGCATGGGGGGACAGACCTCCTACGAGCAGTACTTC. This sequence encodes CATSMGGQTSYEQYF.